Sequencing of this T cell receptor beta chain was carried out in a study of identical twins. TCRdb re-called the 5' RACE reads through MiXCR, storing one row per CDR3 protein. The sample holds some 560,000 distinct CDR3 sequences; roughly 9.5% are singletons and the top ten take approximately 3.2%. This clonotype showed up just once. One junction end does not reproduce the germline sequence, and a read error may be involved. CDR1 MNHEY and CDR2 SMNVEV come from the germline V gene (reference sequence). This CDR3 comprises 13 residues. These data were likewise used in another study, on yellow fever vaccine responses in identical twins.

Sequenced sample: PBMCs. The TCR originated in a woman between 18 and 29 years old in good health. The gene calls are TRBV27 and TRBJ2-7; 10 bases are a match to TRBD2. The CDR3 DNA sequence: TGTGCCAGCGCAACTAGCGGGGCCTACGAGCGGTACTTC. Its protein product is CASATSGAYERYF.